A single sample is the source of the 19 T cell receptor beta chains below, sequenced in a study of blood T cell repertoires in COVID-19. The table came from immunoSEQ multiplex PCR; TCRdb's copy has only in-frame clones and leaves some out. The data contain about 190,000 clones, roughly 80% of them singletons. Sequencing used peripheral blood. Receptors were obtained from a human donor in a cohort sampled during active COVID-19.

V usage is TRBV30 and J usage is TRBJ1-3; D not certain. CDR1 is GTSNPN, CDR2 SVGIG, per germline (reference sequence). The CDR3 runs 16 residues. V lost 4 bases and J lost 0, with 16 bases in between. CDR3 in amino acids: CAWTPKEANSGNTIYF. Here the CDR3 DNA reads TGTGCCTGGACCCCCAAGGAGGCTAACTCTGGAAACACCATATATTTT.

J is TRBJ2-3 and V is TRBV19; D is ambiguous. The CDR3 totals 12 residues. CDR1 is LNHDA and CDR2 is SQIVND in the germline V gene (reference sequence). V lost 3 bases and J 6 bases, leaving 7 bases between the germline ends. The CDR3 DNA reads TGTGCCAGTAGTATTACGCGGGATACGCAGTATTTT. Translating gives CASSITRDTQYF.

The rearrangement uses TRBV19 and TRBJ1-2; unclear D gene. Trimming took off 6 bases at V and 8 bases at J, with 13 bases between the two ends. CDR1 and CDR2 from the germline V gene are LNHDA and SQIVND (reference sequence). CDR3 length equals 12 residues. The DNA for the CDR3 is TGTGCCAGTAGGTCGGAGGAGGGCGGCTACACCTTC. It yields the protein CASRSEEGGYTF.

This chain joins TRBV5-1 and TRBJ1-1, with D perhaps TRBD1 (5 bases). The germline V and J ends were trimmed by 4 bases and 1 base, with 8 bases remaining between them. This CDR3 comprises 13 residues. Looked up from germline, CDR1 is SGHRS and CDR2 is YFSETQ. This CDR3 reads CASSRRENTEAFF. The CDR3, as DNA: TGCGCCAGCAGCCGCAGGGAGAACACTGAAGCTTTCTTT.

The J gene is TRBJ2-7, the V gene TRBV6-5; 9 positions agree with TRBD2. The V gene's germline CDR1 is MNHEY and CDR2 SVGAGI. The V gene end was trimmed by 6 bases and the J gene end by 3 bases; junction bases not matched to a gene: 3. The CDR3 is 13 amino acids. CDR3 amino acids: CASSRAGGYEQYF. In DNA form, the CDR3 reads TGTGCCAGCAGCCGAGCGGGAGGCTACGAGCAGTACTTC.

Only a few counts were recorded for this clone. The chain's CDR3 is CASSLQVTRPTGELFF. DNA of the CDR3: TGTGCCAGCAGCTTACAGGTGACCCGGCCCACCGGGGAGCTGTTTTTT. The V gene is TRBV7-2, the J gene TRBJ2-2; D is ambiguous. V lost 2 bases and J lost 4, with 14 bases in between. This CDR3 contains 16 residues. Germline CDR1 is SGHTA and CDR2 is FQGNSA.

The chain has TRBV15 and TRBJ2-5; 11 positions match TRBD1. With V trimmed by 8 bases and J by 5 bases, 7 bases remained unmatched. The CDR3 extends over 14 amino acids. Germline V CDR1 and CDR2: LNHNV, YYDKDF (reference sequence). CDR3 loop: CATAPDRGQETQYF. DNA for the CDR3: TGTGCCACCGCACCGGACAGGGGGCAGGAGACCCAGTACTTC.

The chain joins TRBV15 to TRBJ1-5; no reliable D call. The germline gives CDR1 LNHNV, CDR2 YYDKDF (reference sequence). The CDR3 has 15 residues. Trimming took 0 bases from V and 3 from J, leaving 9 bases between them. This CDR3 is CATSRDKLPNQPQHF. The DNA for the CDR3 is TGTGCCACCAGCAGAGATAAACTGCCCAATCAGCCCCAGCATTTT.

V is TRBV4-1 and J is TRBJ2-7, with a weak D call TRBD2 (6 bases). The CDR3 totals 16 residues. V dropped 0 bases and J dropped 0 bases, with 12 bases sitting between them. Germline-derived CDR1 and CDR2 are MGHRA and YSYEKL. The CDR3 protein is CASSQDWGGTSYEQYF. The CDR3, as DNA: TGCGCCAGCAGCCAAGATTGGGGCGGGACCTCCTACGAGCAGTACTTC.

The V and J genes are TRBV5-5 and TRBJ2-7, with 12 positions matching TRBD1. V lost 5 bases to trimming and J lost 4 bases; unmatched junction nucleotides: 19. Germline CDR1 is SGHKS and CDR2 is YYEKEE (reference sequence). This CDR3 has 19 residues. The CDR3 coding sequence is TGTGCCAGCAGTTTCAACCGAGGCTGGGGACAGGGGGCTGTTTACGAGCAGTACTTC. Amino acids: CASSFNRGWGQGAVYEQYF.

V and J are TRBV3-1 (or the pseudogene TRBV3-2) and TRBJ2-2, with D maybe TRBD2 (7 bases). The V and J ends lost 3 bases and 4 bases respectively, with 15 bases between them. The CDR3 totals 16 residues. Germline values: CDR1 LGHDT, CDR2 YNNKEL (reference sequence). CDR3 sequence (DNA): TGTGCCAGCAGCCAGTCCGGGGGGCGCGGCACCGGGGAGCTGTTTTTT. This gives the protein CASSQSGGRGTGELFF.

The genes are TRBV9 and TRBJ2-1, with 9 bases lining up with TRBD1. V lost 1 base and J lost 8; bases outside the gene matches: 7. Germline V gene data show CDR1 as SGDLS and CDR2 as YYNGEE. The CDR3 has 15 residues. Here the CDR3 reads CASSVTLTGGDEQFF. DNA of the CDR3: TGTGCCAGCAGCGTAACCCTCACAGGGGGCGATGAGCAGTTCTTC. The full variable domain, its missing parts supplied by reference TRBV9 and TRBJ2-1, is DSGVTQTPKHLITATGQRVTLRCSPRSGDLSVYWYQQSLDQGLQFLIQYYNGEERAKGNILERFSAQQFPDLHSELNLSSLELGDSALYFCASSVTLTGGDEQFFGPGTRLTVL.

The count of this clone is one. The gene calls are TRBV7-2 and TRBJ1-2; D not resolved. Germline lookup yields CDR1 SGHTA and CDR2 FQGNSA. The CDR3 spans 12 residues. Between the trimmed V and J ends, which lost 5 bases and 8 bases, there was a span of 12 bases. CDR3 coding DNA: TGTGCCAGCAGCCCAGGCCAGTGGGGCTACACCTTC. Translated, it gives CASSPGQWGYTF.

This chain connects TRBV28 to TRBJ1-2, with 7 bases identical to TRBD1. The CDR3 length is 13 residues. Trimming cost V 8 bases and J 4 bases; bases outside gene matches: 7. Germline values: CDR1 MDHEN, CDR2 SYDVKM. The CDR3 reads CASEGARGYGYTF. The CDR3, as DNA: TGTGCCAGCGAGGGGGCGCGGGGCTATGGCTACACCTTC.

The chain employs TRBV6-5 and TRBJ1-2; possibly TRBD1 for D (6 bases). The V gene lost 4 bases and the J gene lost 0 bases, with 15 bases spanning the gap. The CDR3 spans 16 residues. Germline lookup yields CDR1 MNHEY and CDR2 SVGAGI. CDR3 loop: CASSSLDSPTNYGYTF. The CDR3, as DNA: TGTGCCAGCAGTTCTCTGGACAGTCCAACTAACTATGGCTACACCTTC.

The chain joins TRBV6-1 to TRBJ1-6, with D possibly being TRBD1 (6 bases). Per the germline V gene, CDR1 is MNHNS and CDR2 is SASEGT. V lost 2 bases and J 13 bases, leaving 12 bases between the germline ends. The CDR3 is made up of 13 amino acids. The CDR3 nucleotides read TGTGCCAGCAGTGAACGTCAGGGGCTCCCCCTCCACTTT. Its translation: CASSERQGLPLHF.

The rearrangement joins TRBV11-2 to TRBJ2-4; 7 bases fit TRBD1. CDR3 length: 18 amino acids. The V gene end was trimmed by 1 base and the J gene end by 0 bases; junction bases not matched to a gene: 9. CDR1 is SGHAT, CDR2 FQNNGV, per germline. CDR3: CASSLGYRGEIAKNIQYF. The CDR3 DNA is TGTGCCAGCAGCTTAGGATACAGGGGCGAAATAGCCAAAAACATTCAGTACTTC. The full variable domain, its missing parts supplied by reference TRBV11-2 and TRBJ2-4, is EAGVAQSPRYKIIEKRQSVAFWCNPISGHATLYWYQQILGQGPKLLIQFQNNGVVDDSQLPKDRFSAERLKGVDSTLKIQPAKLEDSAVYLCASSLGYRGEIAKNIQYFGAGTRLSVL.

The chain links TRBV7-6 to TRBJ1-4, with D possibly TRBD1 on 5 matching bases. The germline V and J ends were trimmed by 1 base and 7 bases, with 13 bases remaining between them. Germline values: CDR1 SGHVS, CDR2 FNYEAQ. The CDR3 is made up of 15 amino acids. This chain's CDR3 is CASSLEGAGREKLFF. In DNA form, the CDR3 reads TGTGCCAGCAGCTTAGAAGGGGCAGGCCGTGAAAAACTGTTTTTT.

The V call is TRBV18, the J call TRBJ1-1, with a weak D call TRBD1 (5 bases). V lost 2 bases, J lost 1 base, and 14 bases lay in between. Germline lookup yields CDR1 KGHSH and CDR2 LQKENI. This CDR3 has 16 amino acids. This chain's CDR3 is CASSPGYQGRNTEAFF. The CDR3, as DNA: TGTGCCAGCTCACCAGGGTATCAGGGCCGGAACACTGAAGCTTTCTTT.